This T cell receptor (beta chain) was recovered during a study of cytomegalovirus exposure and HLA in healthy donors. The study, taken as a whole, reports: Highly shared sequence variants in one cluster were likely a sequencing artifact. In most subjects, TCR beta sequences reportedly gave accurate predictions of HLA-A and HLA-B alleles.

Germline-derived CDR1 and CDR2 are SGHTA and FQGTGA. V was cut by 5 bases and J by 0 bases, with 8 bases left in between. The CDR3 sequence is 15 residues long. Primers: 60 Vbeta forward and 13 Jbeta reverse. Using immunoSEQ multiplex PCR, the repertoire was profiled, and TCRdb retains in-frame clones only, with some absent. The sample yields 160,000 or so clones, 65% to 85% seen once. In regard to this clone: The target antigen is unknown.

This TCR derives from a man aged 60 to 75 in good health and CMV-seronegative. The chain uses TRBV7-3 and TRBJ2-6; D gene unclear. Source material: PBMCs. The CDR3 DNA is TGTGCCAGCAGCGCGGTCCTCTCTGGGGCCAACGTCCTGACTTTC. Amino acid sequence: CASSAVLSGANVLTF.